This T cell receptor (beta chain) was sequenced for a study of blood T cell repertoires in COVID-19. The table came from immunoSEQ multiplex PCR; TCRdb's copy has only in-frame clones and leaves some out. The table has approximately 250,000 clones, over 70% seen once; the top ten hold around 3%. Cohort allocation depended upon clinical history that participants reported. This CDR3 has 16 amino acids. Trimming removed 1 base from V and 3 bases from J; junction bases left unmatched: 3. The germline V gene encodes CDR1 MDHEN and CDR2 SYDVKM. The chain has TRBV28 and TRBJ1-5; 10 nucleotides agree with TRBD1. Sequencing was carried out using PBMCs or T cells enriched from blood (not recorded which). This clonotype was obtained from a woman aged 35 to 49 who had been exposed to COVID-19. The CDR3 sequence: CASSLSTGGDNQPQHF. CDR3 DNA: TGTGCCAGCAGTTTATCGACAGGGGGCGACAATCAGCCCCAGCATTTT.